The TCR beta chain described here comes from a study of T cell changes during pregnancy in multiple sclerosis. This clone was counted a single time. Here immunoSEQ multiplex PCR was the method, and the copy in TCRdb shows in-frame clones only, minus some. The sample yields about 40,000 clones, about 88% seen once. Trimming pared 6 bases from V and 6 bases from J, leaving 15 bases between. Germline CDR1 reads MNHEY; CDR2 reads SVGAGI. The CDR3 loop spans 15 amino acids. The origin of this receptor is a female donor with multiple sclerosis, enrolled in a pregnancy study. Sequenced material: CD4+ T cells from peripheral blood mononuclear cells, taken after pregnancy. The V and J genes are TRBV6-5 and TRBJ1-6, with a weak D call TRBD1 (5 bases). CDR3 sequence (DNA): TGTGCCAGCAGGATTGACGGGACTCTTAATTCACCCCTCCACTTT. Its protein is CASRIDGTLNSPLHF.